Listed here is a single TCR beta chain. These data come from a study of blood T cell repertoires in COVID-19. Study as a whole: From T cells, B-cell-depleted T cells, or PBMCs came the material, which was cDNA or gDNA.

Clones were sequenced by immunoSEQ multiplex PCR, and TCRdb holds only the in-frame ones, with some missing. Of approximately 240,000 clones in the sample, roughly 84% were seen once. V gave up 6 bases and J gave up 6 bases, with 12 bases separating them. This CDR3 spans 13 amino acids. CDR1 is MNHEY, CDR2 SVGAGI, per germline. Sample: peripheral blood. This receptor was obtained from a man aged 50 or older who had recovered from COVID-19. This chain connects TRBV6-5 to TRBJ1-5; the D is unclear. The CDR3 DNA is TGTGCCAGCAGGTCAGATCTTTCTCAGCCCCAGCATTTT. Protein: CASRSDLSQPQHF.